Listed below are T cell receptor beta chains from one sample, sequenced in a study of T cell changes during pregnancy in multiple sclerosis. This table comes from immunoSEQ multiplex PCR, and its TCRdb copy is limited to in-frame clones, with some not included. The data hold 70,000 to 75,000 clones, with more than 85% observed a single time. This specimen consisted of peripheral blood, obtained before pregnancy. All receptors come from a female donor with multiple sclerosis, enrolled in a pregnancy study. Both conserved end residues are part of each CDR3. D genes are given only for firm matches. Clone sizes are given selectively: once, few, many, or a class where the clone is expanded.

once	TRBV5-1	TRBJ2-6	TRBD1	TGCGCCAGCAGCACAGGGGTTGGGGCCAACGTCCTGACTTTC	CASSTGVGANVLTF
NA	TRBV6-1	TRBJ2-3	TRBD1	TGTGCCAGCAGTTCTCAAACAGGGGCAGATACGCAGTATTTT	CASSSQTGADTQYF
NA	TRBV6-1	TRBJ1-1	NA	TGTGCCAGCAGTGGCGACATGAACACTGAAGCTTTCTTT	CASSGDMNTEAFF
few	TRBV5-4	TRBJ2-1	NA	TGTGCCAGCAGCAATGAGGACAATGAGCAGTTCTTC	CASSNEDNEQFF
once	TRBV2	TRBJ1-1	TRBD1	TGTGCCAGCAGTGGGACAGGGGGAATCATGAACACTGAAGCTTTCTTT	CASSGTGGIMNTEAFF
NA	TRBV13	TRBJ2-7	NA	TGTGCCAGCAGCTTAGGCCGCGGGACGGCTTCCTACGAGCAGTACTTC	CASSLGRGTASYEQYF
NA	TRBV9	TRBJ2-3	TRBD2	TGTGCCAGCAGCGTAGTGCGGGGGGGAAGCACAGATACGCAGTATTTT	CASSVVRGGSTDTQYF
NA	TRBV30	TRBJ1-1	TRBD1	TGTGCCTGGAGCGGACAGGGGGACACTGAAGCTTTCTTT	CAWSGQGDTEAFF
NA	TRBV19	TRBJ1-1	NA	TGTGCCAGTAGCTCGCGGGGGGCCAACACTGAAGCTTTCTTT	CASSSRGANTEAFF
NA	TRBV9	TRBJ2-7	NA	TGTGCCAGCAGCGTAGAAGGAAATCGGGCCTACGAGCAGTACTTC	CASSVEGNRAYEQYF
NA	TRBV9	TRBJ1-1	NA	TGTGCCAGCAGCGCTACAGCAGGGGAAAACACTGAAGCTTTCTTT	CASSATAGENTEAFF
NA	TRBV19	TRBJ2-5	NA	TGTGCCAGTATCCCGGAGACCCAGTACTTC	CASIPETQYF
NA	TRBV1	TRBJ1-5	NA	TGCACCAGCAGCCAACCCTCAGCGACAGGGGGCGGCAATCAGCCCCAGCATTTT	CTSSQPSATGGGNQPQHF
NA	TRBV5-1	TRBJ1-3	NA	TGCGCCAGCAGCTTGGCAGGTCAGCTCTCTGGAAACACCATATATTTT	CASSLAGQLSGNTIYF
NA	TRBV7-2	TRBJ1-5	TRBD1	TGTGCCAGCAGCTTAGATGGGACAGGGAATAGACCCCAGCATTTT	CASSLDGTGNRPQHF
NA	TRBV30	TRBJ1-2	NA	TGTGCCTGTAGCACGTCGGGAGGCTACACCTTC	CACSTSGGYTF
NA	TRBV9	TRBJ2-5	NA	TGTGCCAGCAGCGTAGCAGGGTATGGAGAGACCCAGTACTTC	CASSVAGYGETQYF
NA	TRBV5-1	TRBJ1-2	NA	TGCGCCAGCAGCTTGGTCGCGGGGGGGCTCAACGGCTACACCTTC	CASSLVAGGLNGYTF
NA	TRBV30	TRBJ2-5	NA	TGTGCCTGGAGTGTTTTACTTGGGACTGCCGGGGGGACCCAGTACTTC	CAWSVLLGTAGGTQYF
NA	TRBV29-1	TRBJ1-3	TRBD1	TGCAGCGGATCGGGACAGGGCTCTGGAAACACCATATATTTT	CSGSGQGSGNTIYF
medium-sized	TRBV7-9	TRBJ1-1	NA	TGTGCCAGCAGTGACCCTTGGGCCACTGAAGCTTTCTTT	CASSDPWATEAFF
NA	TRBV30	TRBJ2-7	NA	TGTGCCTGGAGTGTCCAGTACGAGCAGTACTTC	CAWSVQYEQYF
NA	TRBV30	TRBJ2-5	TRBD2	TGTGCCTGGAGTCTAGCGGCCCAAGAGACCCAGTACTTC	CAWSLAAQETQYF
NA	TRBV4-3	TRBJ1-2	TRBD1	TGCGCCAGCAGCCAATTCGGGCAGGGGGTTGATGGCTACACCTTC	CASSQFGQGVDGYTF
NA	TRBV18	TRBJ1-4	TRBD1	TGTGCCAGCTCACCACGAGGGGGCCAGAATGAAAAACTGTTTTTT	CASSPRGGQNEKLFF
NA	TRBV2	TRBJ1-5	TRBD1	TGTGCCAGCAGTGCTGGGGACAGTTGGAATCAGCCCCAGCATTTT	CASSAGDSWNQPQHF
NA	TRBV5-1	TRBJ2-7	NA	TGCGCCAGCAGCCTGACCGCGACTAGTGCCACCTACGAGCAGTACTTC	CASSLTATSATYEQYF
NA	TRBV7-9	TRBJ2-3	TRBD1	TGTGCCAGCAGCTCGACGACAGGGCTCACAGATACGCAGTATTTT	CASSSTTGLTDTQYF
NA	TRBV4-2	TRBJ2-7	TRBD1	TGTGCCAGCAGCCGCTCGGGACAGGGGGAAGGCTCCTACGAGCAGTACTTC	CASSRSGQGEGSYEQYF
few	TRBV4-1	TRBJ1-1	NA	TGCGCCAGCAGCCAAGAGGACTCGATGAACACTGAAGCTTTCTTT	CASSQEDSMNTEAFF
NA	TRBV4-3	TRBJ2-3	TRBD1	TGCGCCAGCAGCCGAAATCTACCGGGACAGGTGAACACAGATACGCAGTATTTT	CASSRNLPGQVNTDTQYF
NA	TRBV30	TRBJ1-4	TRBD1	TGTGCCTGGGAGATCGGGACAGGGAATAATGAAAAACTGTTTTTT	CAWEIGTGNNEKLFF
once	TRBV2	TRBJ2-1	TRBD2	TGTGCCAGCAGCTCCGGGACTATTTTCCCGTACAATGAGCAGTTCTTC	CASSSGTIFPYNEQFF
once	TRBV18	TRBJ1-4	NA	TGTGCCAGCTCACCACGTACGGATGAAAAACTGTTTTTT	CASSPRTDEKLFF
NA	TRBV4-3	TRBJ1-2	TRBD1	TGCGCCAGCAGCCAAGATCAGCAGGGGGCTGGGGGCTACACCTTC	CASSQDQQGAGGYTF
NA	TRBV2	TRBJ2-2	TRBD1	TGTGCCAGCAGTGACCAGGGGGACACCGGGGAGCTGTTTTTT	CASSDQGDTGELFF
NA	TRBV30	TRBJ2-7	TRBD2	TGTGCCTGGCGGGTGGGGAGGGAGATGTACGAGCAGTACTTC	CAWRVGREMYEQYF
NA	TRBV6-1	TRBJ1-4	NA	TGTGCCAGCAGTGAAGGTGGAGCGGGCGAAAAACTGTTTTTT	CASSEGGAGEKLFF
NA	TRBV27	TRBJ1-1	NA	TGTGCCAGCAGCAAGAACACTGAAGCTTTCTTT	CASSKNTEAFF
NA	TRBV28	TRBJ1-4	NA	TGTGCCAGCAGTCCCCTAAAAAAAACTAATGAAAAACTGTTTTTT	CASSPLKKTNEKLFF
NA	TRBV30	TRBJ1-5	NA	TGTGCCTGGACTCGCCCGGACAGCCGCAATCAGCCCCAGCATTTT	CAWTRPDSRNQPQHF
NA	TRBV2	TRBJ1-2	TRBD1	TGTGCCAGCAGTGGGGACAGGGGGCCCCTTTATGGCTACACCTTC	CASSGDRGPLYGYTF
NA	TRBV30	TRBJ2-1	NA	TGTGCCTGGAGTCTAGGACAAAGCTCCTACAATGAGCAGTTCTTC	CAWSLGQSSYNEQFF
NA	TRBV19	TRBJ2-1	TRBD1	TGTGCCAGTAACCGGGACAGGGAAAGGGGCAATGAGCAGTTCTTC	CASNRDRERGNEQFF
NA	TRBV7-6	TRBJ1-2	NA	TGTGCCAGCAGCTTAGCCCGATTGGGAGCTAACTATGGCTACACCTTC	CASSLARLGANYGYTF
once	TRBV5-6	TRBJ1-2	TRBD1	TGTGCCAGCAGGGACAGGGTACATGGCTACACCTTC	CASRDRVHGYTF
NA	TRBV9	TRBJ1-1	TRBD1	TGTGCCAGCAGCCCGGGTCAGGACAGGCTGAACACTGAAGCTTTCTTT	CASSPGQDRLNTEAFF
NA	TRBV12-5	TRBJ1-2	NA	TGTGCTAGTGGTTTCGGGTTGAACTATGGCTACACCTTC	CASGFGLNYGYTF